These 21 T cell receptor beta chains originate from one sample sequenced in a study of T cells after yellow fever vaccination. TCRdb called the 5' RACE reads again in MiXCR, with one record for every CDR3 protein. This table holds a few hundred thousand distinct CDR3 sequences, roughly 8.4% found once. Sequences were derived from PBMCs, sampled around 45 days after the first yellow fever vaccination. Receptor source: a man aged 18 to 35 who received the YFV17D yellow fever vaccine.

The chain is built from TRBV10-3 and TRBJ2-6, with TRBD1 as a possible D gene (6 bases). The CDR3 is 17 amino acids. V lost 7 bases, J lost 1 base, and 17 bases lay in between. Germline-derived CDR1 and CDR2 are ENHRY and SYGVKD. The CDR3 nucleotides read TGTGCCATCACTGGGGACACCTCAGAATCTGGGGCCAACGTCCTGACTTTC. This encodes CAITGDTSESGANVLTF.

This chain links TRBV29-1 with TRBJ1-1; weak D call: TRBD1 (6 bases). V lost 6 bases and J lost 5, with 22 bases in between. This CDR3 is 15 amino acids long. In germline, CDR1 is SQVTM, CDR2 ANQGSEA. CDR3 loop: CSVHDTGRGVTEAFF. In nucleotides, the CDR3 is TGCAGCGTACACGACACAGGGCGGGGAGTGACTGAAGCTTTCTTT.

The CDR3 here is CASSLEASRGPESSYNEQFF. CDR3 DNA: TGTGCCAGCAGCTTAGAGGCCAGTAGGGGCCCAGAGAGCTCCTACAATGAGCAGTTCTTC. The chain links TRBV11-2 to TRBJ2-1; perhaps TRBD1 as D (5 bases). V was cut by 0 bases and J by 0 bases, with 21 bases left in between. Germline V gene lookup returns CDR1 SGHAT and CDR2 FQNNGV. The CDR3 is 20 residues long.

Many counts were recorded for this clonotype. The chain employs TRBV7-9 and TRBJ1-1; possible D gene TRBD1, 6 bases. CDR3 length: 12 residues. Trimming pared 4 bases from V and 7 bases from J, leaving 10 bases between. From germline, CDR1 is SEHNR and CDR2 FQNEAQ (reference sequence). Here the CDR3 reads CASSSYRDEAFF. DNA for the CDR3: TGTGCCAGCAGCTCTTACAGGGATGAAGCTTTCTTT.

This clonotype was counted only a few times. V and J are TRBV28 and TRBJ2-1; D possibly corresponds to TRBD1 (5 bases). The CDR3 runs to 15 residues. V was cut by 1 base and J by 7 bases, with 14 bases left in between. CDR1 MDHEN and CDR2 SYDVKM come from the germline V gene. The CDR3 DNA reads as TGTGCCAGCAGTTTATCGGCAGGGTTGGGTAATGAGCAGTTCTTC. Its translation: CASSLSAGLGNEQFF.

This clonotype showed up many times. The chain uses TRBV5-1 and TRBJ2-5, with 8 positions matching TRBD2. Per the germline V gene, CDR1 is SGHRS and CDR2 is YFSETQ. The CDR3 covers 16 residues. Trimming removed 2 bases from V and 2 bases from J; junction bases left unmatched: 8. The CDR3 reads CASSFATSVGQETQYF. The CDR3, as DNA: TGCGCCAGCAGCTTCGCGACTAGCGTCGGGCAAGAGACCCAGTACTTC.

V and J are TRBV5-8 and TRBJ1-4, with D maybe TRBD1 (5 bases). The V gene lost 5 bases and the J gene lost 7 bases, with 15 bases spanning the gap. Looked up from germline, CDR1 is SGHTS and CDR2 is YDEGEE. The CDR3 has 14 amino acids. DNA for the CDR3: TGTGCCAGCAGTTCAAGACAGTACGTTGAAAAACTGTTTTTT. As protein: CASSSRQYVEKLFF.

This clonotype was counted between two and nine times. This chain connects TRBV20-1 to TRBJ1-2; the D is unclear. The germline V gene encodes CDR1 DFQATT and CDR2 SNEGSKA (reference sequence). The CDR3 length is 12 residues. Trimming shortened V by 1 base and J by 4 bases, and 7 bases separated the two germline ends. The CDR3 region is CSARGQTYGYTF. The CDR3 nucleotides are TGCAGTGCTAGAGGGCAGACCTATGGCTACACCTTC.

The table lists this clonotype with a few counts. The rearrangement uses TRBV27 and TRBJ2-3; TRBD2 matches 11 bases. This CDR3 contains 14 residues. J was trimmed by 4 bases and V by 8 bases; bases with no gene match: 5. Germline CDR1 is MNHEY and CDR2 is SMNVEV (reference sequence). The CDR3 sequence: CASRSGGASDTQYF. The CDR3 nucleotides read TGTGCCAGCCGTAGCGGGGGGGCTTCAGATACGCAGTATTTT.

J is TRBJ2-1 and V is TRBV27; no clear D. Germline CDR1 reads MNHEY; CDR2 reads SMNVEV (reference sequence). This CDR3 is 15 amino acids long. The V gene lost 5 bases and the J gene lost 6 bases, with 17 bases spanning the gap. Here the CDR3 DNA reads TGTGCCAGCAGTCCCGACGGAACCTCCGGCAATGAGCAGTTCTTC. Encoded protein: CASSPDGTSGNEQFF.

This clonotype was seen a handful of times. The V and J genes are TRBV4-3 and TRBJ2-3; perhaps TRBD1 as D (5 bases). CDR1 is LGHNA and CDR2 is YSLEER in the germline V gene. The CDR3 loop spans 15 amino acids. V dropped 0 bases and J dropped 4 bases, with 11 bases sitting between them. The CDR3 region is CASSQDHRPADTQYF. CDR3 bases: TGCGCCAGCAGCCAAGATCACAGGCCCGCAGATACGCAGTATTTT.

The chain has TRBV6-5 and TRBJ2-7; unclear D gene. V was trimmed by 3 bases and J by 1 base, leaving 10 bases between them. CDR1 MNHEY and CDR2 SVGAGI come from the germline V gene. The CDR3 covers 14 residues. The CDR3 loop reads CASSYGPRSYEQYV. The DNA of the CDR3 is TGTGCCAGCAGTTATGGGCCCAGGTCCTACGAGCAGTACGTC.

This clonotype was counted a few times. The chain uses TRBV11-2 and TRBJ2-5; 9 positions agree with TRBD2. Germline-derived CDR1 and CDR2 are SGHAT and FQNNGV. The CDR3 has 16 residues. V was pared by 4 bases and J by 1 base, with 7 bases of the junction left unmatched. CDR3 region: CASSWGGGALQETQYF. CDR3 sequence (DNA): TGTGCCAGCAGCTGGGGCGGGGGGGCCCTCCAAGAGACCCAGTACTTC.

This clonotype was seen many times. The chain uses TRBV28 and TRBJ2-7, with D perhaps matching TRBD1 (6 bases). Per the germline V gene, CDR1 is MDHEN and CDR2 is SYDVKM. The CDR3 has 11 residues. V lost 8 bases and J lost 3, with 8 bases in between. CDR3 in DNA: TGTGCCAGCGGACAGCGCTACGAGCAGTACGTC. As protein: CASGQRYEQYV.

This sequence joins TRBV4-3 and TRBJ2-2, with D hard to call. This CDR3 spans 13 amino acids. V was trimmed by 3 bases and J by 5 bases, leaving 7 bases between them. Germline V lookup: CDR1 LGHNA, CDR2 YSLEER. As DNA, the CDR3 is TGCGCCAGCAGCCAGGGGATAACCGGGGAGCTGTTTTTT. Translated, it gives CASSQGITGELFF.

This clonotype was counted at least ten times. This CDR3 is CASKQGLSGNTIYF. CDR3 DNA: TGTGCCAGCAAACAGGGGCTCTCTGGAAACACCATATATTTT. This rearrangement joins TRBV6-1 to TRBJ1-3; the match to TRBD1 covers 7 bases. Germline CDR1 is MNHNS and CDR2 is SASEGT. Trimming at V came to 7 bases and at J to 0 bases, leaving 3 bases not matched to a gene. This CDR3 is 14 amino acids long.

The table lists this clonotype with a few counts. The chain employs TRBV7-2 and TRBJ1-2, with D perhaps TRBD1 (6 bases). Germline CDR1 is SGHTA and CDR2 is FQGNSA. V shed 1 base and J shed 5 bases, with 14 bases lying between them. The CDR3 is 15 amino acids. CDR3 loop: CASSLEEQGEYGYTF. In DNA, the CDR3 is TGTGCCAGCAGCTTAGAGGAACAGGGCGAATATGGCTACACCTTC.

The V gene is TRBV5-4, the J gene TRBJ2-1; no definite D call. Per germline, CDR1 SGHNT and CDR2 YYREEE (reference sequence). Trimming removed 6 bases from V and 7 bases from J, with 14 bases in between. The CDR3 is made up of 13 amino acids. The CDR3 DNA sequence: TGTGCCAGCAACCCCCCAGGCGCAAATGAGCAGTTCTTC. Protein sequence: CASNPPGANEQFF. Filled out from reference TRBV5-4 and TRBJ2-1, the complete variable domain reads ETGVTQSPTHLIKTRGQQVTLRCSSQSGHNTVSWYQQALGQGPQFIFQYYREEENGRGNFPPRFSGLQFPNYSSELNVNALELDDSALYLCASNPPGANEQFFGPGTRLTVL.

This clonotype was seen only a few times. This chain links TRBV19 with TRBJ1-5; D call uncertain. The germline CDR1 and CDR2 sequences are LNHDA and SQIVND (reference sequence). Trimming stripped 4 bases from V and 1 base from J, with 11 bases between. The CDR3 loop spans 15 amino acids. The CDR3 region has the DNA TGTGCCAGTAGTAATGGGGTGCTCAGCAATCAGCCCCAGCATTTT. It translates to CASSNGVLSNQPQHF.

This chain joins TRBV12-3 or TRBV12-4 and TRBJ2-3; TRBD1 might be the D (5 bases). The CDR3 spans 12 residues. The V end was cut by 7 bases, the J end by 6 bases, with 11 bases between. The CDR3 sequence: CASTRAGDTQYF. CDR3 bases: TGTGCCAGCACCAGGGCTGGGGATACGCAGTATTTT.

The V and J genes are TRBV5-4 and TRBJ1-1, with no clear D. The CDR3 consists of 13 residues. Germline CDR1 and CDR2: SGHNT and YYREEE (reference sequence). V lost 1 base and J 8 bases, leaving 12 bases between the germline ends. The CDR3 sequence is CASSLPTGLEAFF. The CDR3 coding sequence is TGTGCCAGCAGCTTGCCGACCGGCCTAGAAGCTTTCTTT.